This T cell receptor beta chain was found in a study of identical twins (dated by TCRdb to 2016 to 2017). Regarding the research as a whole: To test whether fetal clonotypes persist, this study deep-sequenced TCR alpha and beta repertoires from monozygotic twins, from unrelated adults of various ages, and from cord blood. Replicate twin experiments were performed at different times using different library preparation protocols to rule out contamination.

The full study reports these points: Excess twin sharing in beta out-of-frame sequences was weaker because fewer shared sequences lowered the signal-to-noise ratio. Invariant T cells such as MAIT and iNKT could partly confound zero-insertion analyses, although diverse VJ usage argued against such confounding for most clonotypes. Fewer insertions were carried by abundant cord blood beta clonotypes, a similar but weaker trend appeared in young adult naive repertoires, and no such trend appeared in memory repertoires. In monozygotic twins, recombination models systematically underestimated out-of-frame TCR alpha sharing, but the models matched the sharing seen between unrelated individuals. Because the same donors could not be followed over many years, the conclusions relied on cross-sectional statistical analysis. Compared with coincidental sharing between unrelated individuals, an excess of low generation-probability sequences was observed among out-of-frame TCR alpha sequences shared between twins.

The library was generated by 5' RACE. The sequencer was an Illumina HiSeq 2000. A universal primer binding site was added through template switching, and the final cDNA carried a unique molecular identifier so that TCR cDNA molecules could be counted accurately. First-strand cDNA for TCR alpha and beta chains was synthesized from specific primers in the conserved constant-segment region. To control for contamination, every cDNA library was double barcoded, receiving both a SMART-Mk sample barcode and Illumina barcodes. Two successive PCR steps introduced TruSeq adapter sequences along with Illumina sample barcodes. TCR alpha and beta cDNA libraries were sequenced on the Illumina HiSeq platform with custom primers. As for the original processing: MiGEC was used to process raw reads and extract unique molecular identifiers, and MiXCR was used to find CDR3 positions. Recombination models were inferred per individual with the repgenHMM and IGoR tools using an EM algorithm. The tcR package in R was used for shared clonotype analysis, with sharing normalized by the product of cloneset sizes. To study raw recombination free of thymic and clonal selection effects, out-of-frame nonproductive sequences were analyzed. The public reads were run again by TCRdb, first through fastp at Q25 and then through MiXCR, and only productive beta chains were kept. Here each entry gathers all rows of one CDR3 protein and keeps the most common genes and DNA. These V and J calls derive from TCRdb rather than the authors' analysis. For this sample the table gives about 720,000 distinct CDR3 sequences, of which 8.6% were detected only once. The top ten clones comprise more than 0.75% of the sample.

As encoded in the germline V gene, CDR1 is SGHTA while CDR2 is FQGNSA. From the cysteine up to the phenylalanine, the CDR3 has a length of 13 residues. Just the 39-base CDR3 DNA is kept, in frame starting at base 1. V is pared back by 4 bases and J by 5 bases, with 11 bases lying between the germline termini. This clonotype occurred many times. The antigen it recognizes is unknown. No base quality information exists; no much larger clone differs at one position. All donors were healthy Caucasians. The twin cohort comprised three pairs of female monozygotic twins, all aged about 18 to 29 years. The RNA used for TCR libraries was isolated from peripheral blood mononuclear cells. These data are also associated with another study on yellow fever vaccine responses in identical twins. The second study's authors report: According to the authors, in identical twins the way T cells responded to vaccination appeared partly convergent and partly personalized. In identical twins, the study followed T cell clones that responded to the vaccine with precision.

Here the chain combines TRBV7-2 and TRBJ2-5, with no confidently assigned D gene. The sequence was obtained from a woman between 18 and 30 years old in good health. The sequencing sample was made of PBMCs. The bases are TGTGCCAGCAGCTACAGAGGTTTGGAGACCCAGTACTTC. This encodes CASSYRGLETQYF.